This T cell receptor beta chain was obtained from a study of T cell responses to AZD1222 COVID-19 vaccine. Unmatched junction bases numbered 5, after V lost 2 bases and J lost 6 bases. CDR3 size: 15 residues. Germline V gives CDR1 MNHEY, CDR2 SVGAGI. Measured with immunoSEQ multiplex PCR; TCRdb has only the in-frame clones, and not every one. The top ten hold 1.7% of the sample, which has around 110,000 clones, approximately 90% seen once. Study-wide results and caveats: Baseline serostatus was positive in only a handful of AZD1222 recipients. Spike-wide vaccine-associated CD4 TCRs dominated at 160-218 and 743-854. The breadth and depth of Spike-specific TCRs increased once two AZD1222 doses had been given.

A remark on this clone: Its target is unknown.

This specimen consisted of peripheral blood, obtained on day 0 of AZD1222 vaccination. The receptor was isolated from an adult in good health. V usage is TRBV6-5 and J usage is TRBJ2-1, with 9 bases identical to TRBD1. The CDR3 reads CASSYTRTGVNEQFF. DNA of the CDR3: TGTGCCAGCAGTTACACCCGGACAGGGGTCAATGAGCAGTTCTTC.